The 17 T cell receptor beta chains presented below share a single source sample, sequenced in a study of early T cells in non-severe SARS-CoV-2 infection. Using its own MiXCR run on the 5' RACE reads, TCRdb lists one record per CDR3 protein. Of more than 65,000 distinct CDR3 sequences in the sample, approximately 12% are singletons; the top ten hold over 1%. Sequences were obtained from whole blood. The source is an adult who was a healthcare worker with PCR-confirmed SARS-CoV-2 infection or an uninfected control (not recorded which).

In its sample, this clonotype was seen many times. This chain uses TRBV27 with TRBJ2-7; D unclear. V was clipped by 0 bases and J by 4 bases, with 7 bases between them. The CDR3 contains 13 residues. In germline, CDR1 is MNHEY, CDR2 SMNVEV (reference sequence). As DNA, the CDR3 is TGTGCCAGCAGTTTATCGGACCGGTACGAGCAGTACTTC. Amino acids: CASSLSDRYEQYF.

This clonotype was recorded many times. The rearrangement joins TRBV5-1 to TRBJ2-1; D is undetermined. This CDR3 spans 12 amino acids. V shed 0 bases and J shed 5 bases, with 3 bases lying between them. The V gene's germline CDR1 is SGHRS and CDR2 YFSETQ. The CDR3 sequence: CASSLVDNEQFF. As DNA, the CDR3 is TGCGCCAGCAGCTTGGTAGACAATGAGCAGTTCTTC. Full variable domain (missing parts from reference TRBV5-1 and TRBJ2-1): KAGVTQTPRYLIKTRGQQVTLSCSPISGHRSVSWYQQTPGQGLQFLFEYFSETQRNKGNFPGRFSGRQFSNSRSEMNVSTLELGDSALYLCASSLVDNEQFFGPGTRLTVL.

To note about this clonotype: A much larger clone lies a single base off, so this may be a read error. The chain employs TRBV20-1 and TRBJ1-4, with D hard to call. Germline CDR1 is DFQATT and CDR2 is SNEGSKA (reference sequence). V lost 0 bases and J lost 4, with 15 bases in between. The CDR3 runs to 16 residues. The CDR3 loop reads CSARDLKRTDNEKLFF. The CDR3 DNA reads as TGCAGTGCTAGAGATTTGAAGCGTACAGATAATGAAAAACTGTTTTTT.

In this sample, this clonotype turned up many times. The chain recombines TRBV6-5 with TRBJ2-1, with 7 bases that match TRBD2. After removal of 0 bases from V and 4 bases from J, the junction contained 3 bases not matched to a gene. In germline, CDR1 is MNHEY, CDR2 SVGAGI. The CDR3 has 15 amino acids. DNA of the CDR3: TGTGCCAGCAGTTACTCCGGGACTATGTACAATGAGCAGTTCTTC. Encoded protein: CASSYSGTMYNEQFF.

This clonotype was recorded a few times. The chain couples TRBV25-1 to TRBJ2-7; TRBD2 matches at 8 bases. V dropped 9 bases and J dropped 2; count of bases not matched to a gene: 6. The V gene's germline CDR1 is MGHDK and CDR2 SYGVNS. The CDR3 is made up of 13 amino acids. The CDR3 here is CASLTSGTYEQYF. The CDR3 DNA reads TGTGCCAGTTTAACTAGCGGTACCTACGAGCAGTACTTC.

This clonotype was observed many times. The chain is built from TRBV27 and TRBJ2-1; 7 bases map to TRBD2. The length of the CDR3 is 13 residues. The V and J ends lost 6 bases and 9 bases, in that order; junction bases with no gene match: 8. Looked up from germline, CDR1 is MNHEY and CDR2 is SMNVEV (reference sequence). The chain's CDR3 is CASRRETGVEQFF. DNA for the CDR3: TGTGCCAGCAGGCGGGAGACGGGGGTTGAGCAGTTCTTC.

This clonotype was picked up many times. The chain has TRBV9 and TRBJ1-5; D perhaps matches TRBD1 (5 bases). The germline V gene has CDR1 SGDLS and CDR2 YYNGEE. CDR3 length: 15 amino acids. Between the trimmed V and J ends, which lost 0 bases and 0 bases, there was a span of 7 bases. CDR3 bases: TGTGCCAGCAGCGTAGGGGGCTATAGCAATCAGCCCCAGCATTTT. Encoded protein: CASSVGGYSNQPQHF.

This clonotype was picked up many times. The chain couples TRBV20-1 to TRBJ1-1, with 9 positions matching TRBD1. With V trimmed by 7 bases and J by 1 base, 13 bases remained unmatched. The V gene's germline CDR1 is DFQATT and CDR2 SNEGSKA (reference sequence). The CDR3 totals 16 residues. The CDR3: CSVGALWGQGNTEAFF. The CDR3 nucleotides are TGCAGTGTCGGTGCATTGTGGGGACAGGGGAACACTGAAGCTTTCTTT.

The chain recombines TRBV6-5 with TRBJ1-2, with TRBD1 matching 7 bases. This CDR3 contains 14 residues. Losses at the gene ends were 6 bases for V and 4 bases for J; bases not matched to a gene: 8. The germline gives CDR1 MNHEY, CDR2 SVGAGI. The CDR3 reads CASSQGGTVYGYTF. CDR3 coding DNA: TGTGCCAGCAGCCAGGGGGGGACAGTCTATGGCTACACCTTC.

This clonotype was seen ten or more times. The chain employs TRBV10-2 and TRBJ2-3; D gene uncertain. Trimming stripped 6 bases from V and 0 bases from J, with 13 bases between. Germline values: CDR1 WSHSY, CDR2 SAAADI. The CDR3 consists of 15 residues. The CDR3 spells CASRGSATSTDTQYF. DNA of the CDR3: TGCGCCAGCAGAGGTTCCGCTACTAGCACAGATACGCAGTATTTT.

V gene TRBV20-1 combines with J gene TRBJ2-1, with TRBD2 as a possible D gene (6 bases). Trimming took off 0 bases at V and 3 bases at J, with 12 bases between the two ends. This CDR3 is 15 amino acids long. Germline V CDR1 and CDR2: DFQATT, SNEGSKA (reference sequence). In DNA form, the CDR3 reads TGCAGTGCTAGAGATCGCTCAGCGGGCTACAATGAGCAGTTCTTC. Translating it yields CSARDRSAGYNEQFF.

This clonotype was found many times. This rearrangement joins TRBV18 to TRBJ2-7; D possibly corresponds to TRBD2 (5 bases). The germline gives CDR1 KGHSH, CDR2 LQKENI. V lost 2 bases and J 2 bases, leaving 16 bases between the germline ends. This CDR3 region has 16 residues. The CDR3 reads CASSPSGVAPTYEQYF. As DNA, the CDR3 is TGTGCCAGCTCACCATCCGGGGTAGCGCCCACCTACGAGCAGTACTTC.

The chain carries TRBV28 and TRBJ1-5; TRBD1 matches at 8 bases. The CDR3 consists of 15 residues. V lost 8 bases and J lost 1; bases outside the gene matches: 7. The V gene's germline CDR1 is MDHEN and CDR2 SYDVKM. The CDR3 spells CASLDRERSNQPQHF. The CDR3 DNA reads TGTGCCAGCCTGGACAGGGAAAGGAGCAATCAGCCCCAGCATTTT.

J is TRBJ2-3 and V is TRBV12-3 or TRBV12-4; 11 nucleotides agree with TRBD2. The CDR3 totals 17 residues. V gave up 6 bases and J gave up 2 bases; unmatched junction bases: 10. The CDR3 DNA sequence: TGTGCCAGCAGCGCGACGGCGGGACTAGCGGCCACAGATACGCAGTATTTT. This encodes CASSATAGLAATDTQYF.

This clonotype appeared many times. The rearrangement joins TRBV24-1 to TRBJ2-3; D perhaps matches TRBD2 (6 bases). There are 15 residues in the CDR3. Trimming removed 9 bases from V and 2 bases from J, with 17 bases in between. CDR1 and CDR2 from the germline V gene are KGHDR and SFDVKD. Written as DNA, the CDR3 is TGTGCCACCTCGTGGAGGGGCCAAAACACAGATACGCAGTATTTT. Its translation: CATSWRGQNTDTQYF.

The sample holds a few counts of this clonotype. The V gene is TRBV7-9, the J gene TRBJ2-7, with D tentatively TRBD1 (6 bases). Per germline, CDR1 SEHNR and CDR2 FQNEAQ (reference sequence). With 1 base removed from V and 1 base from J, the gap between germline ends came to 11 bases. The CDR3 has 15 residues. CDR3 bases: TGTGCCAGCAGCTTAGAAACAGGGCGGTCCTACGAGCAGTACTTC. It yields the protein CASSLETGRSYEQYF.

This clonotype was observed many times. The chain carries TRBV7-9 and TRBJ2-5, with D possibly being TRBD2 (6 bases). This CDR3 comprises 14 residues. Trimming cost V 6 bases and J 6 bases, with 17 bases left between them. Germline V gives CDR1 SEHNR, CDR2 FQNEAQ (reference sequence). The CDR3 loop reads CASRSSGLEKTQYF. The CDR3, as DNA: TGTGCCAGCAGGTCGAGCGGGTTAGAGAAGACCCAGTACTTC.